This section outlines one T cell receptor beta chain sequence together with its context. This receptor's antigen is unknown. It has no much larger one-base neighbor in the sample; base qualities were not kept. These data come from a study of breast tumors, draining lymph nodes, adjacent tissues (dated by TCRdb to 2015 to 2016). Broadly, across the study: In breast cancer patients, the study compared the TCR beta repertoires of tumor, adjacent nontumor tissue and axillary lymph nodes. The study was designed to assess the relationships and possible T-cell exchange between tumor, surrounding tissue and draining lymph node repertoires in human breast cancer.

There are 13 amino acids in the CDR3, from cysteine to phenylalanine inclusive. Just the 39-base CDR3 DNA is kept, in frame starting at base 1. Relative to germline, V is missing 6 bases and J is missing 2 bases, with 1 base of the junction outside any gene match. The germline V gene (reference sequence) gives CDR1 as MNHEY and CDR2 as SMNVEV. The sequencing machine was an Illumina HiSeq 2000. Multiplex PCR amplification was used to build the TCR beta chain libraries. The amplified TCR beta chain products were analyzed by high-throughput sequencing. In-frame beta chains were kept once TCRdb had trimmed the public reads at Q25 with fastp and called clones with MiXCR. Here each entry gathers all rows of one CDR3 protein and keeps the most common genes and DNA. The sample table shows 100,000 to 150,000 distinct CDR3 sequences, and 20% to 25% are seen once. The biggest ten clones account for 2.5% to 3% of the sample.

The axillary draining lymph nodes of breast cancer patients were the source of the lymph node samples. Paper-wide results and their limitations: The study presented the conclusion that tumor T cells originate in lymph nodes as consistent with a hypothesis, not as something directly demonstrated. The data were considered consistent with the idea that most tumor T cells come from the lymph node and then expand in tumor tissue. Tumor T-cell repertoires showed less diversity than lymph node repertoires and more diversity than nontumor tissue repertoires, and tumor T-cell repertoires showed preferential V and J gene usage. The similarity between tumor and nontumor tissue repertoires was significantly greater in luminal-like breast cancer than in basal-like breast cancer.

The sequence derives from a female donor with breast cancer. Some clones in this sample may be carry-over from other donors' samples. The V and J genes are TRBV27 and TRBJ2-7; TRBD2 aligns with 10 central bases. Specimen: axillary lymph node tissue. In nucleotides, the sequence is TGTGCCAGCAGGCTAGCGGGAGCCTACGAGCAGTACTTC. Its product reads: CASRLAGAYEQYF.